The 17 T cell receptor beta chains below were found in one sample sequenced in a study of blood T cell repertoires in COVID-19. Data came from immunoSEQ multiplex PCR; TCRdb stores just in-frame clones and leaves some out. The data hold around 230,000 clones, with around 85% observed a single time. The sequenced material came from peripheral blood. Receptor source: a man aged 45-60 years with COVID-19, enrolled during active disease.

CDR3 nucleotide sequence: TGTGCCAGTAGTCAAGGGGCCGATTCACCCCTCCACTTT. Translating it yields CASSQGADSPLHF. The chain recombines TRBV19 with TRBJ1-6; D possibly corresponds to TRBD1 (5 bases). V was trimmed by 5 bases and J by 8 bases, leaving 10 bases between them. Germline V gives CDR1 LNHDA, CDR2 SQIVND (reference sequence). This CDR3 has 13 residues.

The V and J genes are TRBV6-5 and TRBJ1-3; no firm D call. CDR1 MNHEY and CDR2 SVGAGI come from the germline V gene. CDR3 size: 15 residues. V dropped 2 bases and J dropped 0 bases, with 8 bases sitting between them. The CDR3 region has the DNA TGTGCCAGCAGTTACCGCACTAACTCTGGAAACACCATATATTTT. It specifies CASSYRTNSGNTIYF.

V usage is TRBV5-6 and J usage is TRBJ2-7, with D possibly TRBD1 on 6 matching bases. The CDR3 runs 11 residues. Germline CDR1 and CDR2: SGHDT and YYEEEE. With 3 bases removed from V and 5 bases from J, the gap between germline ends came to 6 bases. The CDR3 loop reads CASSYRDEQYF. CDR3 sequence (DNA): TGTGCCAGCAGCTACAGGGACGAGCAGTACTTC. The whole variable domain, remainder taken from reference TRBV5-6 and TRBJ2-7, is DAGVTQSPTHLIKTRGQQVTLRCSPKSGHDTVSWYQQALGQGPQFIFQYYEEEERQRGNFPDRFSGHQFPNYSSELNVNALLLGDSALYLCASSYRDEQYFGPGTRLTVT.

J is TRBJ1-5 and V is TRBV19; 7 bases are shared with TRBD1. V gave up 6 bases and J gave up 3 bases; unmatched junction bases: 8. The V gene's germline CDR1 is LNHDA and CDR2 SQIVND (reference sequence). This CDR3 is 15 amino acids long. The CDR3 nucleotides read TGTGCCAGTAGATCAAGGCAGGGGGACAATCAGCCCCAGCATTTT. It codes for CASRSRQGDNQPQHF.

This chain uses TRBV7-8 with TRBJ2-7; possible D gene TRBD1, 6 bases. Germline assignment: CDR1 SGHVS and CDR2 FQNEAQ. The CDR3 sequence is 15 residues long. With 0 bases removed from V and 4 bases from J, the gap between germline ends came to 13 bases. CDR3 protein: CASSLASTGVYEQYF. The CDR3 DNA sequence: TGTGCCAGCAGCTTAGCGTCGACAGGTGTGTACGAGCAGTACTTC.

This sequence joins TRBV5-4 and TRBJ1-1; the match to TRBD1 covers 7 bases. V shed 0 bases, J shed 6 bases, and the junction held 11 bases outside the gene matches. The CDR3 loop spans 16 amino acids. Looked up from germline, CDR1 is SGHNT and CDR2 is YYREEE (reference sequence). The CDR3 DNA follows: TGTGCCAGCAGCTTGGTTTACAGGGGTGAGAAGGCTGAAGCTTTCTTT. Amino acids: CASSLVYRGEKAEAFF.

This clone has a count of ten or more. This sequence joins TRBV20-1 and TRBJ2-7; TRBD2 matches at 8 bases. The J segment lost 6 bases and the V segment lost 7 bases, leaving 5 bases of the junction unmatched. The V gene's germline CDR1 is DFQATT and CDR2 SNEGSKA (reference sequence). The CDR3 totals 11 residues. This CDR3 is CSVRGGPEQYF. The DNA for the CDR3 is TGCAGTGTTCGGGGGGGCCCCGAGCAGTACTTC.

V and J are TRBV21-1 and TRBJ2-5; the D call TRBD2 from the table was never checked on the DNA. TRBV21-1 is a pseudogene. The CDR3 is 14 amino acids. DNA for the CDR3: TGTGCCAGCAGCCAATTGGCGGGGACGGAGACCCAGTACTTC. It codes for CASSQLAGTETQYF.

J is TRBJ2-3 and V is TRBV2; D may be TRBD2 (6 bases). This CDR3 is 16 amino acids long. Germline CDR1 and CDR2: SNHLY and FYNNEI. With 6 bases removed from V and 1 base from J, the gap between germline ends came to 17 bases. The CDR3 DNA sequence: TGTGCCAGCAGCACACCCTTAGGAGGGCGCACAGATACGCAGTATTTT. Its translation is CASSTPLGGRTDTQYF.

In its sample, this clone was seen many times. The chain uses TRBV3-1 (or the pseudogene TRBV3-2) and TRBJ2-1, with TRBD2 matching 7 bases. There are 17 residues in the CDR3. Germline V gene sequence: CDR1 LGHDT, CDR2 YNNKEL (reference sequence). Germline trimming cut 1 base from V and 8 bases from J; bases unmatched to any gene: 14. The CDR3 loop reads CASSQGPPARGFDEQFF. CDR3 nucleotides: TGTGCCAGCAGCCAAGGCCCCCCAGCGCGGGGGTTCGATGAGCAGTTCTTC.

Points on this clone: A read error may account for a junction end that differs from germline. As DNA, the CDR3 is TGCGCCAGCAGCCAAGGTGGTCAAGCGGGGGGCGTCCAGAACTTC. Translating it yields CASSQGGQAGGVQNF. V usage is TRBV4-3 and J usage is TRBJ2-7; 9 bases map to TRBD2. CDR1 LGHNA and CDR2 YSLEER come from the germline V gene. The CDR3 runs to 15 residues.

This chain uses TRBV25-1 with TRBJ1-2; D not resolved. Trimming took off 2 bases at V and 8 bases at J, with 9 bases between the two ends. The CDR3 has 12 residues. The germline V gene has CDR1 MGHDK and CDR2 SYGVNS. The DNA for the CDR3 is TGTGCCAGCAGTGAACAGGAATGGGGCTACACCTTC. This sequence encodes CASSEQEWGYTF.

The CDR3, as DNA: TGCGCCAGCAGTCAATCACAGGGCAGAGATACGCAGTATTTT. The encoded protein is CASSQSQGRDTQYF. This chain joins TRBV23-1 and TRBJ2-3; TRBD1 might be the D (6 bases). TRBV23-1 is an ORF for which the function is uncertain. Between the trimmed V and J ends, which lost 0 bases and 5 bases, there was a span of 9 bases. This CDR3 spans 14 amino acids.

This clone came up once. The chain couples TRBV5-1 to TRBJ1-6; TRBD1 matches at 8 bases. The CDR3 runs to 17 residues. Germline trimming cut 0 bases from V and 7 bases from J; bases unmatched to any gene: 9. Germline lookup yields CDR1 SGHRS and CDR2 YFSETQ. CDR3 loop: CASSLGPRTGYNSPLHF. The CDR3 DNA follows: TGCGCCAGCAGCTTGGGGCCGCGGACAGGGTACAATTCACCCCTCCACTTT.

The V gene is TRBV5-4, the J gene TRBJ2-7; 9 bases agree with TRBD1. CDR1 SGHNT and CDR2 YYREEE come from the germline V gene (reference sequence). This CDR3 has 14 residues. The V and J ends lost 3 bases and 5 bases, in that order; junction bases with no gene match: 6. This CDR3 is CASSSKQGADEQYF. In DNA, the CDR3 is TGTGCCAGCAGCTCAAAACAGGGGGCAGACGAGCAGTACTTC.

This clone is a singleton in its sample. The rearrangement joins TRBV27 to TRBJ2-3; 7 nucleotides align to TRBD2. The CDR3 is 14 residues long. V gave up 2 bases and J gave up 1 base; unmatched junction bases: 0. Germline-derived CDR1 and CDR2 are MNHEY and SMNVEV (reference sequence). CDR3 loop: CASSLAGGTDTQYF. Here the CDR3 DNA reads TGTGCCAGCAGTTTAGCGGGGGGCACAGATACGCAGTATTTT.

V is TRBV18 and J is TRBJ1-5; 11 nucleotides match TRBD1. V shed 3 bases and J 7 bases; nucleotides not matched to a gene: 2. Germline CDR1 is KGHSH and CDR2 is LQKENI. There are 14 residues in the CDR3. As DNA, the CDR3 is TGTGCCAGCTCACCGGGACAGGGGGTACAGCCCCAGCATTTT. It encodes CASSPGQGVQPQHF.